The entry below describes one T cell receptor beta chain. Antigen unknown. This entry comes from a study of cytomegalovirus exposure and HLA in healthy donors. Regarding the study as a whole: Reportedly, cytomegalovirus status was diagnosed with high sensitivity and specificity.

Losses at the gene ends were 1 base for V and 1 base for J; bases not matched to a gene: 2. The CDR3 is 15 amino acids. In germline, CDR1 is SEHNR, CDR2 FQNEAQ (reference sequence). The PCR ran on 60 Vbeta and 13 Jbeta primers. TCRdb keeps only in-frame clones here, not all; method: immunoSEQ multiplex PCR. In the table there are 90,000 to 100,000 clones, 82% of which are singletons. The sequence came from a man aged 45-65 years in good health and CMV-seronegative. The sequenced sample was PBMCs. J is TRBJ1-1 and V is TRBV7-9; 8 bases are a match to TRBD1. CDR3 region: CASSLVGQGNTEAFF. Written as DNA, the CDR3 is TGTGCCAGCAGCTTAGTCGGACAGGGGAACACTGAAGCTTTCTTT.